This T cell receptor (beta chain) was retrieved from a study of blood T cells in healthy people across ages. Note on this clonotype: What it recognizes is unknown.

Study-level points and caveats: PBMCs that were unsorted prevented a conclusive naive versus antigen-experienced comparison. In the absence of known donor CMV status, changes in expanded clonotypes were possibly confounded.

The V and J ends lost 7 bases and 2 bases, in that order; junction bases with no gene match: 8. The CDR3 sequence is 15 residues long. Germline CDR1 reads SGHTA; CDR2 reads FQGNSA. A second PCR of roughly 7 to 11 cycles used a sample-barcoded 5' primer and a J-beta primer mix. Tagging of each cDNA molecule was performed by a template-switch adaptor with 12 random nucleotides. Per-sample output comprised a minimum of 2.5 million paired-end reads containing CDR3. Each CDR3 protein is one row after TCRdb ran MiXCR on the 5' RACE reads. Of about 830,000 distinct CDR3 sequences in the sample, around 62% were seen once.

The receptor comes from a man aged 30-40 years in good health. Source material: blood. The chain carries TRBV7-2 and TRBJ2-3; 8 nucleotides agree with TRBD1. The CDR3 region has the DNA TGTGCCAGCACCCCAGGACAGGGCTACACAGATACGCAGTATTTT. Protein: CASTPGQGYTDTQYF.